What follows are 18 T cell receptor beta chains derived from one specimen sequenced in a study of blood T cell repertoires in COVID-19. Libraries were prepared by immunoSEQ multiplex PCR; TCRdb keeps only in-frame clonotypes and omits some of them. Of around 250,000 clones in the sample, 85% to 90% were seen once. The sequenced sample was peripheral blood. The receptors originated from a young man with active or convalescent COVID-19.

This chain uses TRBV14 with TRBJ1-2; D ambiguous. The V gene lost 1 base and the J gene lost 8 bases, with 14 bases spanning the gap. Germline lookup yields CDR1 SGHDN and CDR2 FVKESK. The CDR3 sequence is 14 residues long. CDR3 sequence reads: CASSQVRPGSGYTF. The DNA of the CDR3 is TGTGCCAGCAGCCAAGTCCGCCCGGGAAGCGGCTACACCTTC.

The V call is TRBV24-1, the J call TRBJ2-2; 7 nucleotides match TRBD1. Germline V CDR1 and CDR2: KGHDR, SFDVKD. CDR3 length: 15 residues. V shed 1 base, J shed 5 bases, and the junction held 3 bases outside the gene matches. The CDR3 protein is CATSDLGGATGELFF. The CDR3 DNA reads TGTGCCACCAGTGATTTAGGGGGCGCGACCGGGGAGCTGTTTTTT.

CDR3 in DNA: TGTGCCAGCAGGCCACAGGGGGCCTCCTACAATGAGCAGTTCTTC. Amino acids: CASRPQGASYNEQFF. The chain links TRBV6-5 to TRBJ2-1, with 9 bases matching TRBD1. Trimming took 6 bases from V and 0 from J; bases not matched to a gene: 3. The CDR3 consists of 15 residues. The germline V gene encodes CDR1 MNHEY and CDR2 SVGAGI.

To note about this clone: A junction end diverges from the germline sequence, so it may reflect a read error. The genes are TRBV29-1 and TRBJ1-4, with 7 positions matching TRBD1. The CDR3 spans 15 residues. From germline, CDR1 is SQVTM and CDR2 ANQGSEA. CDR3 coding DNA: TGCAGCGTCGATCAAAGGGGGACAGCTAAAGAAAAACTGTTTTTT. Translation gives CSVDQRGTAKEKLFF.

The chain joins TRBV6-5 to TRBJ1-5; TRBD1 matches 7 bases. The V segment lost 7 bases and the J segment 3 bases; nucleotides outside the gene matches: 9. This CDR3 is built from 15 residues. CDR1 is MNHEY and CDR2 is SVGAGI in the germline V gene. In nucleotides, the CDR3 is TGTGCCAGCACTTTCGACAGGGTCTTCAATCAGCCCCAGCATTTT. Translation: CASTFDRVFNQPQHF.

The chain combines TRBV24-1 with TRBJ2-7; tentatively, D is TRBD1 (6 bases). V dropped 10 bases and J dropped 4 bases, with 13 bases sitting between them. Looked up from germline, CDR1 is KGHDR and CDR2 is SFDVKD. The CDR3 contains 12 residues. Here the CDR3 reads CATQGAGYEQYF. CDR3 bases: TGTGCCACACAGGGCGCCGGATACGAGCAGTACTTC.

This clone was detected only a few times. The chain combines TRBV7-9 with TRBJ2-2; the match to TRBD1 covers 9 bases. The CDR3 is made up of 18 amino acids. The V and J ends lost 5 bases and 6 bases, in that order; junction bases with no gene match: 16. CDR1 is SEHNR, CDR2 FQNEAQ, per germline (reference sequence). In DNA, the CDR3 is TGTGCCAGCAGCCTAGAAGGATCTAGGACAGGGGTCCCCGGGGAGCTGTTTTTT. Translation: CASSLEGSRTGVPGELFF.

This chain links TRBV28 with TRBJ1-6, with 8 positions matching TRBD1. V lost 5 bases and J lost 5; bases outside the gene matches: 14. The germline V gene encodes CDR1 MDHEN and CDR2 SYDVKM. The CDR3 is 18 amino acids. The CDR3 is CASSPWTGTARDNSPLHF. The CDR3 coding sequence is TGTGCCAGCAGTCCATGGACAGGGACCGCCAGGGATAATTCACCCCTCCACTTT.

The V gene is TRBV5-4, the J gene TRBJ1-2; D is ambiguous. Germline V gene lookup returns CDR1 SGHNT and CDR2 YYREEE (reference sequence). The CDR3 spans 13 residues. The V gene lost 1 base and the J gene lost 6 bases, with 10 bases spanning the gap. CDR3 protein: CASSLNGADGYTF. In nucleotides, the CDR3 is TGTGCCAGCAGCTTGAACGGAGCGGATGGCTACACCTTC.

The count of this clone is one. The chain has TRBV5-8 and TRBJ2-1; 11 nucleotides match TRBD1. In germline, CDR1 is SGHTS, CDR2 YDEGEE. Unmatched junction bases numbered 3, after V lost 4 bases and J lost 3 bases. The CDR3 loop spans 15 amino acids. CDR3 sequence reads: CASSKGTGGYNEQFF. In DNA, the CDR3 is TGTGCCAGCAGCAAGGGGACAGGGGGCTACAATGAGCAGTTCTTC.

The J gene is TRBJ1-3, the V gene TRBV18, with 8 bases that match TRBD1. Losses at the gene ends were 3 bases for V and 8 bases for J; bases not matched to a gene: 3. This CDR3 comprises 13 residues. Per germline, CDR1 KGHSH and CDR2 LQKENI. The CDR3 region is CASSPGQGDTIYF. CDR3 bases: TGTGCCAGCTCACCCGGACAGGGTGACACCATATATTTT. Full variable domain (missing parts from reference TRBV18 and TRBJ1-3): NAGVMQNPRHLVRRRGQEARLRCSPMKGHSHVYWYRQLPEEGLKFMVYLQKENIIDESGMPKERFSAEFPKEGPSILRIQQVVRGDSAAYFCASSPGQGDTIYFGEGSWLTVV.

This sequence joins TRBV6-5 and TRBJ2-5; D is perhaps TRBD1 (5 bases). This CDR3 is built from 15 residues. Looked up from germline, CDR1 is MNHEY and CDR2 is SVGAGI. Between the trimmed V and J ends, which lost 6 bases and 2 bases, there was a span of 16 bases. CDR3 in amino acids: CASSYQGWGQETQYF. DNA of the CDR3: TGTGCCAGCAGCTACCAGGGTTGGGGACAAGAGACCCAGTACTTC.

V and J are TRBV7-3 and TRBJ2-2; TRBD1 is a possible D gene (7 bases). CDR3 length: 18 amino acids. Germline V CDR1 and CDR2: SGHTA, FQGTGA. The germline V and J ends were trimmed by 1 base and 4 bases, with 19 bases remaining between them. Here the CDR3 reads CASSLNPGGGESTGELFF. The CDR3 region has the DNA TGTGCCAGCAGCTTAAACCCAGGAGGGGGCGAGAGCACCGGGGAGCTGTTTTTT.

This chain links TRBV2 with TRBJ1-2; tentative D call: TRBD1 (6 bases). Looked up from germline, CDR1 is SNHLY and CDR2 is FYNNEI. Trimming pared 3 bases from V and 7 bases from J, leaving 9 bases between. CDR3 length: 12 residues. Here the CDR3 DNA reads TGTGCCAGCAGTGACGGGGGGCCTGGCTACACCTTC. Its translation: CASSDGGPGYTF.

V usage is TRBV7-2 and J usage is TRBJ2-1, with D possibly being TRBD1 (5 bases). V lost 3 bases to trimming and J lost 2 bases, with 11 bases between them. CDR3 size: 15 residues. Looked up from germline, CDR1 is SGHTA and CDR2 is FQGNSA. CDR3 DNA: TGTGCCAGCAGCTTCCAGGGAATGCCCTACAATGAGCAGTTCTTC. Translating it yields CASSFQGMPYNEQFF. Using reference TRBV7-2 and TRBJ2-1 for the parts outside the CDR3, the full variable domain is GAGVSQSPSNKVTEKGKDVELRCDPISGHTALYWYRQSLGQGLEFLIYFQGNSAPDKSGLPSDRFSAERTGGSVSTLTIQRTQQEDSAVYLCASSFQGMPYNEQFFGPGTRLTVL.

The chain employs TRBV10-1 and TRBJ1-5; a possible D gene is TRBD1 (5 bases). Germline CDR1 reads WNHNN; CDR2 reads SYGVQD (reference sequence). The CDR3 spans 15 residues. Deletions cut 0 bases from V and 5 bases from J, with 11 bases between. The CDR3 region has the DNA TGCGCCAGCAGTGAGTCGACGGACACCTATCAGCCCCAGCATTTT. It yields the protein CASSESTDTYQPQHF.

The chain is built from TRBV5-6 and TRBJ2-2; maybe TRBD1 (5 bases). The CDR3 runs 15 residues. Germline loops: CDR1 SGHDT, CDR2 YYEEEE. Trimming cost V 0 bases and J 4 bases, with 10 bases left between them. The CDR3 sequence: CASSLGQTFTGELFF. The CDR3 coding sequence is TGTGCCAGCAGCTTGGGACAGACTTTCACCGGGGAGCTGTTTTTT.

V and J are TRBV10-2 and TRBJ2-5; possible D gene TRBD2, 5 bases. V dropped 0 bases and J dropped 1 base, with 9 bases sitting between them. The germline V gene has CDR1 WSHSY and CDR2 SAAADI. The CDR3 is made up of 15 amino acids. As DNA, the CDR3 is TGCGCCAGCAGTGAGTCGCGTCTAGCCCAAGAGACCCAGTACTTC. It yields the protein CASSESRLAQETQYF.